The 23 T cell receptor beta chains below were found in one sample sequenced in a study of T-cell reconstitution after alpha-beta-depleted transplantation in children. Preparation of the TCRbeta library used unique molecular identifiers. TCRdb recomputed calls from the PCR reads with MiXCR, one row per CDR3 protein. In the table there are roughly 500,000 distinct CDR3 sequences, approximately 12% of which are singletons. Sequences were derived from PBMCs from the stem cell graft donor, sampled from the stem cell graft. The source is a human donor who donated a stem cell graft to a child with combined immunodeficiency.

This clonotype has only a few counts. This chain links TRBV12-3 or TRBV12-4 with TRBJ2-5; 14 bases map to TRBD2. The CDR3 contains 17 residues. V shed 3 bases and J 5 bases; nucleotides not matched to a gene: 8. The CDR3 protein is CASSLGLAGALGETQYF. The CDR3 nucleotides read TGTGCCAGCAGTTTGGGACTAGCGGGGGCCCTCGGGGAGACCCAGTACTTC.

This clonotype was recorded many times. J is TRBJ2-2 and V is TRBV6-2 or TRBV6-3, with D perhaps matching TRBD1 or TRBD2 (5 bases each). The CDR3 runs to 14 residues. V dropped 4 bases and J dropped 6 bases, with 12 bases sitting between them. CDR1 and CDR2 from the germline V gene are MNHEY and SVGEGT. The CDR3 DNA is TGTGCCAGCAGTTTGGGACCCGAGGCCGGGGAGCTGTTTTTT. Its protein product is CASSLGPEAGELFF.

This chain uses TRBV11-3 with TRBJ2-5; D possibly corresponds to TRBD2 (6 bases). Trimming took 5 bases from V and 2 from J, leaving 12 bases between them. The CDR3 has 14 amino acids. CDR1 SGHNT and CDR2 YENEEA come from the germline V gene. The CDR3 spells CASSPRDLQETQYF. The CDR3 DNA is TGTGCCAGCAGCCCCCGGGACTTACAAGAGACCCAGTACTTC.

This clonotype came up many times. An end of the junction does not agree with germline; a read error may underlie this. V is TRBV7-7 and J is TRBJ2-1; 10 bases align to TRBD2. Germline V gene lookup returns CDR1 SSHAT and CDR2 FNYEAQ (reference sequence). This CDR3 has 15 residues. The CDR3 nucleotides are TGTGCTAGCAGCTTAGCGGGGACTAGCGACAATGAGCAGTTCTTC. It codes for CASSLAGTSDNEQFF.

This clonotype was picked up a small number of times. This chain uses TRBV27 with TRBJ1-6; no reliable D call. The ends were cut back, 2 bases at V and 10 bases at J, with 6 bases in the middle. The germline CDR1 and CDR2 sequences are MNHEY and SMNVEV (reference sequence). CDR3 length: 12 amino acids. The CDR3 protein is CASSLHGSPLHF. CDR3 in DNA: TGTGCCAGCAGTTTACACGGCTCACCCCTCCACTTT.

This clonotype was seen many times. V and J are TRBV29-1 and TRBJ1-2; the D is unclear. This CDR3 is built from 12 residues. Trimming stripped 4 bases from V and 4 bases from J, with 10 bases between. The germline gives CDR1 SQVTM, CDR2 ANQGSEA. Here the CDR3 reads CSVVPAGYGYTF. In DNA form, the CDR3 reads TGCAGCGTTGTTCCGGCGGGCTATGGCTACACCTTC.

This clonotype was seen ten or more times. V and J are TRBV10-3 and TRBJ2-7; a possible D gene is TRBD2 (5 bases). The CDR3 consists of 16 residues. Trimming took off 2 bases at V and 3 bases at J, with 17 bases between the two ends. Germline CDR1 and CDR2: ENHRY and SYGVKD. CDR3 in amino acids: CAISEGPGTRRYEQYF. DNA for the CDR3: TGTGCCATCAGTGAGGGTCCCGGAACTAGGCGCTACGAGCAGTACTTC.

This chain links TRBV20-1 with TRBJ2-7, with 11 bases aligning to TRBD2. CDR3 length equals 16 residues. Per the germline V gene, CDR1 is DFQATT and CDR2 is SNEGSKA (reference sequence). V lost 0 bases and J lost 5; bases outside the gene matches: 9. For the CDR3, the DNA is TGCAGTGCTAGAGATTTCACTAGCGGGGGATTCAACGAGCAGTACTTC. Encoded protein: CSARDFTSGGFNEQYF.

In this sample, this clonotype turned up a few times. This chain connects TRBV6-2 or TRBV6-3 to TRBJ2-2; 7 bases align to TRBD1. The CDR3 extends over 18 amino acids. The trim removed 2 bases at V and 0 bases at J, leaving 9 bases unmatched. Germline lookup yields CDR1 MNHEY and CDR2 SVGEGT. This CDR3 is CASSYLRRTGSNTGELFF. CDR3 DNA sequence: TGTGCCAGCAGTTACCTCCGTCGGACAGGCTCGAACACCGGGGAGCTGTTTTTT.

This clonotype showed up just a few times. The chain couples TRBV5-1 to TRBJ2-3, with D possibly TRBD1 on 6 matching bases. The CDR3 sequence is 16 residues long. With 4 bases removed from V and 0 bases from J, the gap between germline ends came to 15 bases. Germline V gene lookup returns CDR1 SGHRS and CDR2 YFSETQ. CDR3 residues: CASSRVQGTSTDTQYF. CDR3 bases: TGCGCCAGCAGCAGGGTACAGGGTACAAGCACAGATACGCAGTATTTT.

The genes are TRBV27 and TRBJ1-6; weak D call: TRBD1 (5 bases). Germline-derived CDR1 and CDR2 are MNHEY and SMNVEV (reference sequence). V lost 6 bases and J 9 bases, leaving 15 bases between the germline ends. This CDR3 comprises 14 residues. The CDR3, as DNA: TGTGCCAGCAGGGAAGGCGGACAAGGTTCACCCCTCCACTTT. This gives the protein CASREGGQGSPLHF.

This chain links TRBV10-3 with TRBJ2-1, with 12 bases lining up with TRBD2. The CDR3 totals 15 residues. V was pared by 10 bases and J by 7 bases, with 11 bases of the junction left unmatched. Germline assignment: CDR1 ENHRY and CDR2 SYGVKD. The CDR3 DNA sequence: TGTGCCACCAGACCCGGACTAGCGGGACTTAATGAGCAGTTCTTC. Translating gives CATRPGLAGLNEQFF.

The rearrangement links TRBV15 to TRBJ2-3; weak D call: TRBD1 (7 bases). V lost 0 bases and J 6 bases, leaving 16 bases between the germline ends. Germline assignment: CDR1 LNHNV and CDR2 YYDKDF (reference sequence). The CDR3 has 16 residues. CDR3 region: CATSREQGGSADTQYF. The CDR3 nucleotides are TGTGCCACCAGCAGAGAGCAGGGGGGAAGCGCCGATACGCAGTATTTT.

The chain has TRBV6-1 and TRBJ1-5; D is unresolved. This CDR3 comprises 14 residues. The V end lost 3 bases, the J end lost 7 bases, and 13 bases lay between the germline ends. Germline V gives CDR1 MNHNS, CDR2 SASEGT. CDR3 coding DNA: TGTGCCAGCAGTGATCAGGAGTTTCGGCAGCCCCAGCATTTT. Residues: CASSDQEFRQPQHF.

This chain uses TRBV3-1 with TRBJ2-3, with a possible D match to TRBD2 (6 bases). The V gene lost 0 bases and the J gene lost 4 bases, with 14 bases spanning the gap. The CDR3 has 16 amino acids. Per the germline V gene, CDR1 is LGHDT and CDR2 is YNNKEL (reference sequence). CDR3 bases: TGTGCCAGCAGCCAAGAGATTTGGAGGGTACCAGATACGCAGTATTTT. This codes for CASSQEIWRVPDTQYF.

This clonotype was seen repeatedly, ten times or more. The V and J genes are TRBV12-3 or TRBV12-4 and TRBJ1-6, with unresolved D. The CDR3 is 13 amino acids. V was cut by 1 base and J by 7 bases, with 5 bases left in between. CDR3 sequence (DNA): TGTGCCAGCAGTTTAGACTGGAATTCACCCCTCCACTTT. This translates into CASSLDWNSPLHF.

The V and J genes are TRBV6-2 or TRBV6-3 and TRBJ2-2; TRBD1 matches at 11 bases. This CDR3 is built from 19 residues. CDR1 is MNHEY, CDR2 SVGEGT, per germline. With V trimmed by 5 bases and J by 4 bases, 15 bases remained unmatched. CDR3 sequence: CASSQRRRTGGLGTGELFF. The CDR3 DNA reads TGTGCCAGCAGTCAAAGACGAAGGACAGGGGGCTTGGGCACCGGGGAGCTGTTTTTT.

This clonotype has at least ten counts. The CDR3 region has the DNA TGTGCCAGCAGTTACTCAGGCGGGATAACGAATGAGCAGTTCTTC. Residues: CASSYSGGITNEQFF. The J gene is TRBJ2-1, the V gene TRBV6-5; maybe TRBD2 (6 bases). V dropped 0 bases and J dropped 7 bases, with 13 bases sitting between them. The germline CDR1 and CDR2 sequences are MNHEY and SVGAGI. The CDR3 is 15 residues long.

The chain joins TRBV4-1 to TRBJ1-5, with TRBD1 identical over 7 bases. This CDR3 has 13 residues. Trimming cost V 3 bases and J 6 bases; bases outside gene matches: 2. Germline CDR1 MGHRA, CDR2 YSYEKL. The CDR3 here is CASSQGQSQPQHF. The DNA of the CDR3 is TGCGCCAGCAGCCAGGGACAGTCTCAGCCCCAGCATTTT.

The chain is built from TRBV29-1 and TRBJ1-1, with a possible D match to TRBD1 (5 bases). CDR3 size: 16 residues. The V gene's germline CDR1 is SQVTM and CDR2 ANQGSEA. The V and J ends lost 7 bases and 0 bases respectively, with 21 bases between them. The chain's CDR3 is CSAKGAGSVMNTEAFF. The CDR3 DNA sequence: TGCAGCGCTAAAGGGGCAGGTTCCGTAATGAACACTGAAGCTTTCTTT.

This CDR3 reads CAWRADDFNQPQHF. Here the CDR3 DNA reads TGTGCCTGGAGAGCTGACGATTTCAATCAGCCCCAGCATTTT. V usage is TRBV30 and J usage is TRBJ1-5, with D uncertain. The V end lost 3 bases, the J end lost 3 bases, and 12 bases lay between the germline ends. Looked up from germline, CDR1 is GTSNPN and CDR2 is SVGIG (reference sequence). This CDR3 region has 14 residues.

This clonotype was seen ten or more times. The chain links TRBV28 to TRBJ2-7, with a weak D call TRBD1 (5 bases). Germline CDR1 MDHEN, CDR2 SYDVKM. CDR3 length equals 13 residues. V was trimmed by 7 bases and J by 4 bases, leaving 14 bases between them. This chain's CDR3 is CASTLDTSYEQYF. CDR3 sequence (DNA): TGTGCCAGCACCCTGGACACTTCGTACGAGCAGTACTTC.

The chain has TRBV7-2 and TRBJ2-3; 10 nucleotides match TRBD1. V lost 6 bases to trimming and J lost 6 bases; unmatched junction nucleotides: 6. The CDR3 is made up of 14 amino acids. Germline assignment: CDR1 SGHTA and CDR2 FQGNSA. The CDR3 DNA is TGTGCCAGCAGTTGGACAGGGGGTCCGGATACGCAGTATTTT. It codes for CASSWTGGPDTQYF.